The T cell receptor (beta chain) described here comes from a study of blood T cell repertoires in COVID-19. This clone occurred once. The V gene end was trimmed by 3 bases and the J gene end by 8 bases; junction bases not matched to a gene: 10. CDR1 is GTSNPN, CDR2 SVGIG, per germline (reference sequence). This CDR3 is 16 amino acids long. Measured with immunoSEQ multiplex PCR; TCRdb has only the in-frame clones, and not every one. The table shows approximately 200,000 clones, with 87% occurring only once. The sequenced material came from PBMCs or T cells enriched from blood (not recorded which). This TCR was sampled from a man aged 18 to 35 with acute COVID-19. V and J are TRBV30 and TRBJ1-4; 12 bases fit TRBD1. The CDR3 coding sequence is TGTGCCTGGAGCCGGGGACAGGGGGCGTTTTTAGAAAAACTGTTTTTT. It is translated as CAWSRGQGAFLEKLFF.